Each of the 12 T cell receptor beta chains below was sequenced from the same sample in a study of cytomegalovirus exposure and HLA in healthy donors. The primer mix had 60 Vbeta and 13 Jbeta primers. Some clones are missing from TCRdb's copy, which holds only in-frame ones; the method was immunoSEQ multiplex PCR. The data contain about 62,000 clones, 70% to 85% of them singletons. The sample was PBMCs. These receptors all stem from a man in his sixties in good health and CMV-seropositive.

The chain employs TRBV11-3 and TRBJ2-7, with D possibly matching TRBD1 (6 bases). CDR3 length: 13 residues. Per germline, CDR1 SGHNT and CDR2 YENEEA. The V end was cut by 5 bases, the J end by 2 bases, with 10 bases between. CDR3 amino acids: CASSGTWAYEQYF. The DNA of the CDR3 is TGTGCCAGCAGCGGGACATGGGCCTACGAGCAGTACTTC. Complete variable domain (other parts from reference TRBV11-3 and TRBJ2-7): EAGVVQSPRYKIIEKKQPVAFWCNPISGHNTLYWYLQNLGQGPELLIRYENEEAVDDSQLPKDRFSAERLKGVDSTLKIQPAELGDSAVYLCASSGTWAYEQYFGPGTRLTVT.

The rearrangement joins TRBV6-1 to TRBJ2-3, with D possibly matching TRBD2 (7 bases). Per germline, CDR1 MNHNS and CDR2 SASEGT. Trimming pared 1 base from V and 1 base from J, leaving 12 bases between. The CDR3 runs to 16 residues. The CDR3 protein is CASSEGGGRRTDTQYF. CDR3 sequence (DNA): TGTGCCAGCAGTGAAGGGGGGGGCAGACGCACAGATACGCAGTATTTT.

The chain has TRBV11-3 and TRBJ2-3; weak D call: TRBD2 (6 bases). The CDR3 extends over 16 amino acids. V lost 5 bases, J lost 1 base, and 16 bases lay in between. Germline-derived CDR1 and CDR2 are SGHNT and YENEEA. CDR3 nucleotide sequence: TGTGCCAGCAGCCAAGAGGCGGGAAAAGGCACAGATACGCAGTATTTT. It is translated as CASSQEAGKGTDTQYF. The whole variable domain, filled in from reference TRBV11-3 and TRBJ2-3, reads EAGVVQSPRYKIIEKKQPVAFWCNPISGHNTLYWYLQNLGQGPELLIRYENEEAVDDSQLPKDRFSAERLKGVDSTLKIQPAELGDSAVYLCASSQEAGKGTDTQYFGPGTRLTVL.

The rearrangement joins TRBV19 to TRBJ2-2, with TRBD2 matching 9 bases. The V gene end was trimmed by 7 bases and the J gene end by 1 base; junction bases not matched to a gene: 7. CDR1 and CDR2 (germline): LNHDA, SQIVND (reference sequence). This CDR3 is built from 16 residues. The CDR3 here is CASIGGRALNTGELFF. CDR3 nucleotides: TGTGCCAGTATTGGCGGGAGGGCCCTGAACACCGGGGAGCTGTTTTTT. The full variable domain, its missing parts supplied by reference TRBV19 and TRBJ2-2, is DGGITQSPKYLFRKEGQNVTLSCEQNLNHDAMYWYRQDPGQGLRLIYYSQIVNDFQKGDIAEGYSVSREKKESFPLTVTSAQKNPTAFYLCASIGGRALNTGELFFGEGSRLTVL.

The chain uses TRBV4-1 and TRBJ2-2; the match to TRBD1 covers 8 bases. This CDR3 spans 15 amino acids. CDR1 and CDR2 from the germline V gene are MGHRA and YSYEKL. J gave up 4 bases and V 5 bases, and 6 bases lay outside the gene matches. CDR3 amino acids: CASSYRGVFTGELFF. In DNA, the CDR3 is TGCGCCAGCAGCTACAGGGGGGTATTCACCGGGGAGCTGTTTTTT.

The genes are TRBV19 and TRBJ1-2, with TRBD1 matching 10 bases. This CDR3 has 15 amino acids. J was trimmed by 6 bases and V by 2 bases; bases with no gene match: 6. CDR1 LNHDA and CDR2 SQIVND come from the germline V gene (reference sequence). CDR3 amino acids: CASSITPGQGNGYTF. CDR3 DNA: TGTGCCAGTAGTATAACCCCGGGACAGGGGAATGGCTACACCTTC.

CDR3 sequence reads: CASSLGWTGGAGGKPGAYNEQFF. CDR3 DNA sequence: TGCGCCAGCAGCTTAGGGTGGACAGGGGGCGCGGGTGGCAAACCCGGGGCCTACAATGAGCAGTTCTTC. The chain combines TRBV5-1 with TRBJ2-1; 11 bases match TRBD1. The CDR3 totals 23 residues. Germline V lookup: CDR1 SGHRS, CDR2 YFSETQ. Trimming removed 2 bases from V and 2 bases from J; junction bases left unmatched: 24.

J is TRBJ1-1 and V is TRBV9; the D is unclear. The CDR3 has 13 amino acids. From germline, CDR1 is SGDLS and CDR2 YYNGEE. V lost 1 base and J 0 bases, leaving 4 bases between the germline ends. The CDR3 nucleotides are TGTGCCAGCAGCGTATCAGTGAACACTGAAGCTTTCTTT. Protein sequence: CASSVSVNTEAFF. The full variable domain, completed using reference TRBV9 and TRBJ1-1, is DSGVTQTPKHLITATGQRVTLRCSPRSGDLSVYWYQQSLDQGLQFLIQYYNGEERAKGNILERFSAQQFPDLHSELNLSSLELGDSALYFCASSVSVNTEAFFGQGTRLTVV.

The chain recombines TRBV5-6 with TRBJ2-5; 7 nucleotides line up with TRBD1. Trimming took 0 bases from V and 4 from J; bases not matched to a gene: 0. The CDR3 covers 13 residues. CDR1 is SGHDT and CDR2 is YYEEEE in the germline V gene. CDR3: CASSLDRGETQYF. The DNA for the CDR3 is TGTGCCAGCAGCTTGGACAGGGGAGAGACCCAGTACTTC.

This chain links TRBV5-4 with TRBJ2-4; a weak D match, TRBD2 (5 bases). Germline assignment: CDR1 SGHNT and CDR2 YYREEE (reference sequence). The CDR3 has 14 residues. V gave up 3 bases and J gave up 0 bases, with 7 bases separating them. Here the CDR3 DNA reads TGTGCCAGCAGCTCCCGGGAAGCCAAAAACATTCAGTACTTC. This sequence encodes CASSSREAKNIQYF.

This chain joins TRBV11-2 and TRBJ2-5, with a possible D match to TRBD1 (5 bases). The CDR3 has 15 amino acids. Germline loops: CDR1 SGHAT, CDR2 FQNNGV. V lost 5 bases, J lost 1 base, and 14 bases lay in between. The CDR3 DNA reads TGTGCCAGCAGCCACAGACAGAGTACCCAAGAGACCCAGTACTTC. Protein product: CASSHRQSTQETQYF.

This clone was seen only once. This chain links TRBV7-9 with TRBJ2-5, with 12 bases lining up with TRBD2. CDR1 and CDR2 from the germline V gene are SEHNR and FQNEAQ (reference sequence). CDR3 length equals 17 residues. V was clipped by 3 bases and J by 2 bases; unmatched bases: 7. CDR3 sequence: CASSFGLAGTNQETQYF. DNA of the CDR3: TGTGCCAGCAGCTTCGGACTAGCGGGGACGAATCAAGAGACCCAGTACTTC.